The 4 T cell receptor beta chains given below trace back to one sample, sequenced in a study of identical twins. TCRdb reprocessed the 5' RACE reads via MiXCR and lists one record per CDR3 protein. The table shows 700,000 to 950,000 distinct CDR3 sequences, with around an eighth occurring only once. Another study also made use of these data, one on yellow fever vaccine responses in identical twins.

Specimen: PBMCs. All receptors derive from a woman aged 18-30 years in good health.

This clonotype appeared a few times. V is TRBV11-2 and J is TRBJ2-5; the D call may be TRBD1 or TRBD2 (6 bases each). V lost 5 bases and J 4 bases, leaving 14 bases between the germline ends. The CDR3 is made up of 14 amino acids. The germline V gene has CDR1 SGHAT and CDR2 FQNNGV. CDR3 residues: CASSPLRGLETQYF. Written as DNA, the CDR3 is TGTGCCAGCAGCCCCCTCAGGGGACTAGAGACCCAGTACTTC.

The sample holds many counts of this clonotype. This chain links TRBV12-3 or TRBV12-4 with TRBJ2-3, with D possibly matching TRBD2 (6 bases). The CDR3 consists of 15 residues. V was clipped by 4 bases and J by 0 bases, with 11 bases between them. The CDR3 DNA follows: TGTGCCAGCAGTTCCCTAGCGCTAAGCACAGATACGCAGTATTTT. As protein: CASSSLALSTDTQYF.

This clonotype was picked up a small number of times. The rearrangement joins TRBV6-5 to TRBJ2-5; a weak D match, TRBD1 (6 bases). There are 15 residues in the CDR3. Germline CDR1 reads MNHEY; CDR2 reads SVGAGI. V dropped 2 bases and J dropped 2 bases, with 12 bases sitting between them. CDR3 nucleotides: TGTGCCAGCAGTTACGGACAGCTAATGCAAGAGACCCAGTACTTC. It encodes CASSYGQLMQETQYF.

The rearrangement uses TRBV10-3 and TRBJ2-7, with D uncertain. This CDR3 comprises 13 residues. The germline V gene encodes CDR1 ENHRY and CDR2 SYGVKD. V was cut by 6 bases and J by 6 bases, with 15 bases left in between. The CDR3 bases are TGTGCCATCAGGGCGACGGCCGGTGGCGAGCAGTACTTC. Its protein is CAIRATAGGEQYF.